The 8 T cell receptor beta chains below all came from one sample that was sequenced in a study of cytotoxic CD8 clonotypes in ibrutinib-treated CLL. TCRdb's table, derived via immunoSEQ multiplex PCR, lists solely in-frame clones and lacks some. The sample has 150,000 to 200,000 clones, 88% seen once. The source was PBMCs, collected at disease progression, from a patient treated with ibrutinib. The receptors were sampled from a human donor with chronic lymphocytic leukemia.

The chain couples TRBV2 to TRBJ1-6; D ambiguous. V was pared by 1 base and J by 14 bases, with 9 bases between. Germline values: CDR1 SNHLY, CDR2 FYNNEI. This CDR3 is 12 amino acids long. CDR3 sequence reads: CASSEGGVALHF. The CDR3 DNA reads TGTGCCAGCAGTGAAGGTGGGGTGGCCCTCCACTTT.

The count of this clone is one. This sequence joins TRBV28 and TRBJ2-7; 9 positions agree with TRBD2. The CDR3 has 13 amino acids. The V segment lost 5 bases and the J segment 5 bases; nucleotides outside the gene matches: 4. CDR1 is MDHEN and CDR2 is SYDVKM in the germline V gene. The CDR3 bases are TGTGCCAGCAGTGGTAGCGGGAGCGACGAGCAGTACTTC. Translated, it gives CASSGSGSDEQYF.

This chain links TRBV6-1 with TRBJ1-2; no clear D. V shed 7 bases and J shed 4 bases, with 19 bases lying between them. The CDR3 length is 15 residues. Germline V gene lookup returns CDR1 MNHNS and CDR2 SASEGT. The DNA for the CDR3 is TGTGCCAGCACCCCGACGGACTCGACGGGCTATGGCTACACCTTC. It translates to CASTPTDSTGYGYTF.

The rearrangement links TRBV14 to TRBJ2-2; D unresolved. Deletions cut 1 base from V and 6 bases from J, with 6 bases between. The CDR3 is made up of 13 amino acids. Germline CDR1 SGHDN, CDR2 FVKESK. CDR3 amino acids: CASSQAGSGELFF. The CDR3 DNA follows: TGTGCCAGCAGCCAAGCAGGCTCCGGGGAGCTGTTTTTT.

V usage is TRBV9 and J usage is TRBJ2-7; TRBD2 matches 9 bases. This CDR3 spans 15 amino acids. V shed 0 bases, J shed 2 bases, and the junction held 3 bases outside the gene matches. The germline V gene encodes CDR1 SGDLS and CDR2 YYNGEE. The CDR3 protein is CASSVELAGPYEQYF. The DNA for the CDR3 is TGTGCCAGCAGCGTAGAACTAGCGGGCCCCTACGAGCAGTACTTC. Complete variable domain (other parts from reference TRBV9 and TRBJ2-7): DSGVTQTPKHLITATGQRVTLRCSPRSGDLSVYWYQQSLDQGLQFLIQYYNGEERAKGNILERFSAQQFPDLHSELNLSSLELGDSALYFCASSVELAGPYEQYFGPGTRLTVT.

The V gene is TRBV28, the J gene TRBJ2-5; TRBD1 or TRBD2 may be the D gene (6 bases each). The end of the DNA is better explained by TRBJ2-7, so the J call may be wrong. The CDR3 runs 17 residues. Germline V gives CDR1 MDHEN, CDR2 SYDVKM. DNA for the CDR3: TGTGCCAGCAGTTTAGTAGGGGGGACACCAGAGCCCTACGAGCAGTACTTC. Residues: CASSLVGGTPEPYEQYF.

The chain is built from TRBV7-2 and TRBJ2-1; D not certain. The CDR3 is made up of 13 amino acids. Germline V gene lookup returns CDR1 SGHTA and CDR2 FQGNSA. V lost 5 bases, J lost 10 bases, and 15 bases lay in between. CDR3 DNA: TGTGCCAGCAGCCCGAACTTTAGGATGGAGCAGTTCTTC. Translating it yields CASSPNFRMEQFF.

The rearrangement joins TRBV6-1 to TRBJ2-7, with D tentatively TRBD2 (5 bases). V was trimmed by 2 bases and J by 7 bases, leaving 15 bases between them. The germline V gene encodes CDR1 MNHNS and CDR2 SASEGT. This CDR3 comprises 14 residues. CDR3 in DNA: TGTGCCAGCAGTGAATATGGAGGACGTGAGGAGCAGTACTTC. Encoded protein: CASSEYGGREEQYF.